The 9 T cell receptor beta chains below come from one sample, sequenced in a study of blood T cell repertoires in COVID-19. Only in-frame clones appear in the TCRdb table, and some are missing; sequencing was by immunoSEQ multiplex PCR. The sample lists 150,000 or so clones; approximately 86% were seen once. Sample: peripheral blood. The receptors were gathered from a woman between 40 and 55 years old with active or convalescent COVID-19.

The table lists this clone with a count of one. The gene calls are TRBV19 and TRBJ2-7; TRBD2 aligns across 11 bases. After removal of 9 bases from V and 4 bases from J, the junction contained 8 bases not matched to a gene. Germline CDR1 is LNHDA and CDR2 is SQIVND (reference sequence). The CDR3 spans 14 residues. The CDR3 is CASAPGLADYEQYF. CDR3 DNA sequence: TGTGCCAGCGCACCGGGACTAGCGGATTACGAGCAGTACTTC.

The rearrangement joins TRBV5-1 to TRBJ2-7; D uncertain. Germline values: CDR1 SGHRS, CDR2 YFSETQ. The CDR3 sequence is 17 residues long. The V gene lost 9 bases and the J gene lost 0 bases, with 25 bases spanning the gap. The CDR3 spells CAILTKRGNGSSYEQYF. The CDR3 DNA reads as TGCGCCATCCTTACAAAGAGAGGAAACGGAAGCTCCTACGAGCAGTACTTC.

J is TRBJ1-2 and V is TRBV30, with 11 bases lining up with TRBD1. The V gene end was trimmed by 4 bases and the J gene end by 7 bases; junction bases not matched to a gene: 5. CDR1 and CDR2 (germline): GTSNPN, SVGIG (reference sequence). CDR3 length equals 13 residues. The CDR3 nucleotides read TGTGCCTGGAAAGGACAGGGGGCGACTGGCTACACCTTC. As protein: CAWKGQGATGYTF.

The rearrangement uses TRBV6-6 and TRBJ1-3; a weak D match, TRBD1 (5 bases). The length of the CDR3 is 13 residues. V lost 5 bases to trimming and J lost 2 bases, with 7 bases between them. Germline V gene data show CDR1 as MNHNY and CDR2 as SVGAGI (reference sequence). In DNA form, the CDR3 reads TGTGCCAGCAGTCGACAGACTGGAAACACCATATATTTT. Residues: CASSRQTGNTIYF.

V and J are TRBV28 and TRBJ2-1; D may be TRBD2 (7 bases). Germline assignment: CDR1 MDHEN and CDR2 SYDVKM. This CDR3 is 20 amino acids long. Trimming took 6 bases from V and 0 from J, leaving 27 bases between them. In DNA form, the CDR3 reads TGTGCCAGCAGCCAAGGGGGGGGAGGGCGCCTTCGGAGCTCCTACAATGAGCAGTTCTTC. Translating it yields CASSQGGGGRLRSSYNEQFF. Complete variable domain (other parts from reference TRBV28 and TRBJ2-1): DVKVTQSSRYLVKRTGEKVFLECVQDMDHENMFWYRQDPGLGLRLIYFSYDVKMKEKGDIPEGYSVSREKKERFSLILESASTNQTSMYLCASSQGGGGRLRSSYNEQFFGPGTRLTVL.

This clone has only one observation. The CDR3 here is CASSETGTAPYSNQPQHF. The CDR3 coding sequence is TGCGCCAGCAGTGAGACTGGGACAGCTCCTTATAGCAATCAGCCCCAGCATTTT. V gene TRBV10-1 combines with J gene TRBJ1-5; 7 bases map to TRBD1. CDR1 WNHNN and CDR2 SYGVQD come from the germline V gene (reference sequence). The CDR3 length is 18 residues. V lost 2 bases, J lost 0 bases, and 10 bases stayed unmatched.

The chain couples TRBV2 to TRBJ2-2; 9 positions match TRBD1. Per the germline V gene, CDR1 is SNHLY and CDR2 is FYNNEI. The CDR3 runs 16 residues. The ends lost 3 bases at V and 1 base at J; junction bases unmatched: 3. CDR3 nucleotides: TGTGCCAGCAGTGAGTACAGGGGGCTGAACACCGGGGAGCTGTTTTTT. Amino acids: CASSEYRGLNTGELFF.

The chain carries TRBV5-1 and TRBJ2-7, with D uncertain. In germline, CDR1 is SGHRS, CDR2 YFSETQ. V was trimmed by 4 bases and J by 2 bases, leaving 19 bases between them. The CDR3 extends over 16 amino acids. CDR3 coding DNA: TGCGCCAGCAGCCCCTGGGTAACAGCCCTAACCTACGAGCAGTACTTC. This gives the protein CASSPWVTALTYEQYF.

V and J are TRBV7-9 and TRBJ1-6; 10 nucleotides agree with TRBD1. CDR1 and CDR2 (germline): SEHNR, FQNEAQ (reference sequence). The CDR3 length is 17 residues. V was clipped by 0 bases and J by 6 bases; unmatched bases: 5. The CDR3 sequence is CASSLAPRDRGNSPLHF. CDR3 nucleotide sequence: TGTGCCAGCAGCTTAGCGCCACGGGACAGGGGTAATTCACCCCTCCACTTT.